This T cell receptor (beta chain) was identified during a study of T cell repertoires in cytomegalovirus infection. Study background: Based on public TCR beta signatures, there were indications of CMV infection and of a matching HLA type.

As for this clonotype: A much larger clone differs from this one at a single base, so this may be a read error.

From the reads, TCRdb called clonotypes with MiXCR, one entry per CDR3 protein. The sample carries roughly 320,000 distinct CDR3 sequences, roughly 9.3% recorded once. Germline CDR1 and CDR2: MDHEN and SYDVKM. The CDR3 has 14 residues. The sequence came from a human donor in good health (CMV status not recorded). Some clones in this sample may be carry-over from other donors' samples. Sequencing was carried out using PBMCs. V usage is TRBV28 and J usage is TRBJ2-7; 11 positions match TRBD2. The DNA for the CDR3 is TGTGCCAGCACCTCTAGCGGGGGGTCCTTCGAGCAGTACGTC. Its protein is CASTSSGGSFEQYV.